Shown below are 18 T cell receptor beta chains from a single sample sequenced in a study of T cell repertoires in cytomegalovirus infection. One entry per CDR3 protein, called by TCRdb with MiXCR from the reads. There are 250,000 to 300,000 distinct CDR3 sequences in the sample; approximately 9.2% occur only once, and about 15% lies in the top ten. The sequencing sample was made of PBMCs. All receptors derive from a human donor in good health (CMV status not recorded). Some clones in this sample may be carry-over from other donors' samples.

This clonotype was detected ten times or more. The chain links TRBV19 to TRBJ2-2; D remains unclear. V dropped 5 bases and J dropped 8 bases, with 12 bases sitting between them. The CDR3 length is 13 residues. Germline V gene data show CDR1 as LNHDA and CDR2 as SQIVND (reference sequence). The CDR3, as DNA: TGTGCCAGTAGTTCCCGAAGACGGGGGGAGCTGTTTTTT. Amino acid sequence: CASSSRRRGELFF.

This clonotype was detected a few times. A junction boundary mismatches the germline segment, possibly from a read error. CDR3 protein: CASTQTGAVRETQYF. In DNA form, the CDR3 reads TGTGCCAGCACCCAAACGGGGGCTGTCCGAGAGACCCAGTACTTC. This chain joins TRBV3-1 and TRBJ2-5; D tentatively reads TRBD1 or TRBD2 (6 bases each). Germline CDR1 LGHDT, CDR2 YNNKEL (reference sequence). The CDR3 contains 15 residues.

This clonotype was detected many times. The chain is built from TRBV7-9 and TRBJ2-2, with D maybe TRBD2 (5 bases). The CDR3 has 14 amino acids. Trimming removed 0 bases at V and 4 bases at J, with 6 bases between. Germline V gene data show CDR1 as SEHNR and CDR2 as FQNEAQ (reference sequence). The CDR3 DNA sequence: TGTGCCAGCAGCTTAGCTGAGGGCACCGGGGAGCTGTTTTTT. It is translated as CASSLAEGTGELFF. The full variable domain, completed using reference TRBV7-9 and TRBJ2-2, is DTGVSQNPRHKITKRGQNVTFRCDPISEHNRLYWYRQTLGQGPEFLTYFQNEAQLEKSRLLSDRFSAERPKGSFSTLEIQRTEQGDSAMYLCASSLAEGTGELFFGEGSRLTVL.

There are many counts of this clonotype. The chain is built from TRBV7-2 and TRBJ1-3; 10 bases map to TRBD1. The trim removed 1 base at V and 3 bases at J, leaving 6 bases unmatched. Looked up from germline, CDR1 is SGHTA and CDR2 is FQGNSA. The CDR3 runs 17 residues. CDR3 protein: CASSLGQGASGGNTIYF. The CDR3 nucleotides are TGTGCCAGCAGCTTAGGACAGGGGGCGAGTGGTGGAAACACCATATATTTT. The entire variable domain, with the rest obtained from reference TRBV7-2 and TRBJ1-3, is as follows: GAGVSQSPSNKVTEKGKDVELRCDPISGHTALYWYRQSLGQGLEFLIYFQGNSAPDKSGLPSDRFSAERTGGSVSTLTIQRTQQEDSAVYLCASSLGQGASGGNTIYFGEGSWLTVV.

This clonotype occurred many times. The chain joins TRBV7-2 to TRBJ2-1; D gene uncertain. The CDR3 loop spans 15 amino acids. The germline CDR1 and CDR2 sequences are SGHTA and FQGNSA. V was shortened by 2 bases and J by 4 bases, with 12 bases between the two germline ends. The CDR3 is CASSLSSMRYNEQFF. The CDR3 bases are TGTGCCAGCAGCTTATCCAGCATGCGGTACAATGAGCAGTTCTTC.

This clonotype was seen ten or more times. The J gene is TRBJ1-1, the V gene TRBV7-8; tentatively, D is TRBD1 (6 bases). Deletions cut 1 base from V and 0 bases from J, with 15 bases between. Germline lookup yields CDR1 SGHVS and CDR2 FQNEAQ. This CDR3 spans 17 amino acids. DNA for the CDR3: TGTGCCAGCAGCTTAGTGGGTGGGGCAGGGGTGAACACTGAAGCTTTCTTT. It yields the protein CASSLVGGAGVNTEAFF.

This clonotype was seen repeatedly, ten times or more. CDR3 in amino acids: CASSPQTHTQYF. In DNA, the CDR3 is TGTGCCAGCAGCCCCCAAACCCATACGCAGTATTTT. This chain uses TRBV7-2 with TRBJ2-3; D call uncertain. The germline gives CDR1 SGHTA, CDR2 FQGNSA. The CDR3 length is 12 residues. Trimming shortened V by 5 bases and J by 7 bases, and 10 bases separated the two germline ends.

This clonotype was counted a few times. V and J are TRBV19 and TRBJ2-1, with 13 bases fitting TRBD2. There are 17 residues in the CDR3. V was clipped by 4 bases and J by 6 bases; unmatched bases: 9. CDR1 and CDR2 from the germline V gene are LNHDA and SQIVND (reference sequence). In nucleotides, the CDR3 is TGTGCCAGTAGTACATCGACTAGCGGGGGGCCTACCAATGAGCAGTTCTTC. Protein: CASSTSTSGGPTNEQFF.

This clonotype was seen at least ten times. The chain has TRBV4-1 and TRBJ1-2; D unresolved. The CDR3 covers 13 residues. Trimming removed 0 bases from V and 2 bases from J, with 4 bases in between. CDR1 and CDR2 from the germline V gene are MGHRA and YSYEKL. The CDR3 protein is CASSQDGNYGYTF. The CDR3 DNA is TGCGCCAGCAGCCAAGACGGAAACTATGGCTACACCTTC.

This clonotype was seen ten or more times. The chain carries TRBV11-2 and TRBJ2-1; 14 nucleotides line up with TRBD2. Germline V gives CDR1 SGHAT, CDR2 FQNNGV. The CDR3 extends over 16 amino acids. Trimming took 5 bases from V and 8 from J; bases not matched to a gene: 8. CDR3 in amino acids: CASSLGLAGVGDEQFF. CDR3 coding DNA: TGTGCCAGCAGCCTGGGACTAGCGGGAGTCGGGGATGAGCAGTTCTTC.

This clonotype was picked up many times. This chain links TRBV5-1 with TRBJ2-7; 7 positions agree with TRBD1. This CDR3 contains 17 residues. CDR1 is SGHRS, CDR2 YFSETQ, per germline. V lost 4 bases and J lost 2; bases outside the gene matches: 15. The CDR3 DNA follows: TGCGCCAGCAGCCCCCGCCCGGGACAGTCACCTACCTACGAGCAGTACTTC. Amino acid sequence: CASSPRPGQSPTYEQYF.

This clonotype showed up just a few times. The J gene is TRBJ2-7, the V gene TRBV11-2; 9 nucleotides match TRBD2. Germline assignment: CDR1 SGHAT and CDR2 FQNNGV. The CDR3 extends over 15 amino acids. J lost 6 bases, V lost 1 base, and 7 bases had no gene match. CDR3 DNA sequence: TGTGCCAGCAGCTTAGGCGGGAGGGCCCGGGGCGAGCAGTACTTC. Translated, it gives CASSLGGRARGEQYF.

This clonotype has ten or more counts. This sequence joins TRBV7-2 and TRBJ1-2; TRBD1 agrees at 8 bases. The CDR3 is 16 amino acids. Looked up from germline, CDR1 is SGHTA and CDR2 is FQGNSA. V lost 5 bases, J lost 6 bases, and 14 bases stayed unmatched. CDR3 residues: CASSPLVWQGADGYTF. The CDR3 bases are TGTGCCAGCAGCCCTTTAGTATGGCAGGGGGCGGATGGCTACACCTTC.

This clonotype was detected a few times. This chain links TRBV12-3 or TRBV12-4 with TRBJ2-3; D gene unclear. The CDR3 loop spans 15 amino acids. V lost 6 bases to trimming and J lost 0 bases, with 13 bases between them. CDR3 residues: CASSPLPMSTDTQYF. CDR3 nucleotides: TGTGCCAGCAGCCCTCTCCCAATGAGCACAGATACGCAGTATTTT.

This clonotype was counted many times. This chain joins TRBV7-2 and TRBJ1-2, with D tentatively TRBD1 (6 bases). Trimming pared 5 bases from V and 4 bases from J, leaving 14 bases between. Per germline, CDR1 SGHTA and CDR2 FQGNSA. CDR3 length equals 14 residues. CDR3 protein: CASSPGGAPYGYTF. CDR3 coding DNA: TGTGCCAGCAGCCCCGGGGGGGCCCCCTATGGCTACACCTTC.

With respect to this clonotype: Germline is not matched at one junction end, which may reflect a read error. The chain has TRBV7-2 and TRBJ2-5; TRBD1 aligns across 7 bases. The CDR3 totals 14 residues. The germline gives CDR1 SGHTA, CDR2 FQGNSA. The CDR3 DNA sequence: TGTGCCAGCAGCTTAACAGGGGAGAGGGAGAACCAGTACTTC. Translation gives CASSLTGERENQYF.

Ten or more counts support this clonotype. The chain employs TRBV12-3 or TRBV12-4 and TRBJ1-5; D ambiguous. There are 15 residues in the CDR3. Trimming left V 1 base short and J 4 bases short, with 11 bases between. The CDR3 region is CASSLEVEWNQPQHF. The CDR3, as DNA: TGTGCCAGCAGTTTAGAGGTGGAGTGGAATCAGCCCCAGCATTTT.

This clonotype occurred many times. This chain connects TRBV29-1 to TRBJ1-5; TRBD1 aligns across 9 bases. This CDR3 is built from 14 residues. From germline, CDR1 is SQVTM and CDR2 ANQGSEA. V gave up 6 bases and J gave up 4 bases; unmatched junction bases: 7. CDR3 sequence reads: CSVRGQGRNQPQHF. The CDR3 coding sequence is TGCAGCGTGAGGGGACAGGGTCGGAATCAGCCCCAGCATTTT.